Listed here are 29 T cell receptor beta chains from one sample, sequenced in a study of T cell repertoires in cytomegalovirus infection. TCRdb ran MiXCR on the reads and lists one entry per CDR3 protein. The sample carries about a million distinct CDR3 sequences, around 32% recorded once. Their specific antigens are unknown. The source material was cultured CD8+ T cells from PBMCs, sampled from culture after CMV antigen stimulation. The receptors derive from a human donor in good health (CMV status not recorded). Some clones in this sample may be carry-over from other donors' samples.

Ten or more counts support this clonotype. The chain joins TRBV7-8 to TRBJ2-1; D call uncertain. Trimming left V 5 bases short and J 5 bases short, with 13 bases between. The CDR3 covers 14 residues. Germline assignment: CDR1 SGHVS and CDR2 FQNEAQ. CDR3 in amino acids: CASSRLTDHNEQFF. CDR3 coding DNA: TGTGCCAGCAGCCGTTTGACGGACCACAATGAGCAGTTCTTC.

The V gene is TRBV4-1, the J gene TRBJ2-1; 7 bases match TRBD1. Germline trimming cut 6 bases from V and 5 bases from J; bases unmatched to any gene: 10. The V gene's germline CDR1 is MGHRA and CDR2 YSYEKL. The CDR3 is 15 amino acids. The CDR3 bases are TGCGCCAGCAGTCTGCCGGGACAGAAGCACAATGAGCAGTTCTTC. It is translated as CASSLPGQKHNEQFF.

J is TRBJ1-2 and V is TRBV27; D possibly corresponds to TRBD1 (6 bases). Per germline, CDR1 MNHEY and CDR2 SMNVEV (reference sequence). Trimming pared 3 bases from V and 8 bases from J, leaving 19 bases between. The CDR3 spans 15 residues. CDR3 amino acids: CASSFVGTGLKGYTF. In nucleotides, the CDR3 is TGTGCCAGCAGTTTTGTGGGCACAGGGCTTAAGGGCTACACCTTC.

This chain links TRBV6-5 with TRBJ2-1, with 13 bases matching TRBD2. Unmatched junction bases numbered 17, after V lost 6 bases and J lost 6 bases. CDR3 size: 19 residues. The V gene's germline CDR1 is MNHEY and CDR2 SVGAGI. The CDR3 spells CASRPPGLAGLGVANEQFF. The CDR3 DNA reads as TGTGCCAGCAGGCCACCGGGACTAGCGGGGCTGGGTGTGGCCAATGAGCAGTTCTTC.

This clonotype was seen ten or more times. This chain links TRBV7-2 with TRBJ1-2, with D tentatively TRBD1 (6 bases). The CDR3 spans 15 residues. Germline-derived CDR1 and CDR2 are SGHTA and FQGNSA. Trimming shortened V by 1 base and J by 4 bases, and 13 bases separated the two germline ends. This CDR3 reads CASSLDPGETYGYTF. CDR3 nucleotide sequence: TGTGCCAGCAGCTTAGATCCAGGGGAGACCTATGGCTACACCTTC.

V usage is TRBV15 and J usage is TRBJ2-5; 14 positions agree with TRBD2. J was trimmed by 5 bases and V by 5 bases; bases with no gene match: 4. This CDR3 has 15 amino acids. Germline V lookup: CDR1 LNHNV, CDR2 YYDKDF (reference sequence). The CDR3 region has the DNA TGTGCCACCAGCGTGGGACTAGCGGGGGTGGAGACCCAGTACTTC. Amino acid sequence: CATSVGLAGVETQYF.

The V and J genes are TRBV4-1 and TRBJ1-1, with 8 bases matching TRBD1. Trimming cost V 6 bases and J 3 bases; bases outside gene matches: 15. The CDR3 has 17 amino acids. Germline assignment: CDR1 MGHRA and CDR2 YSYEKL. CDR3 loop: CASSRLGPGGSDTEAFF. The CDR3 nucleotides read TGCGCCAGCAGTCGCTTAGGACCAGGGGGCTCGGACACTGAAGCTTTCTTT.

This clonotype was found many times. The chain carries TRBV28 and TRBJ2-5, with D possibly being TRBD1 or TRBD2 (5 bases each). Per the germline V gene, CDR1 is MDHEN and CDR2 is SYDVKM. This CDR3 is 16 amino acids long. Trimming cost V 3 bases and J 1 base, with 15 bases left between them. The CDR3 DNA follows: TGTGCCAGCAGTTTCCGGGGACGGCCCCCCCAAGAGACCCAGTACTTC. Amino acids: CASSFRGRPPQETQYF.

There are many counts of this clonotype. The rearrangement joins TRBV7-9 to TRBJ2-3; 7 bases map to TRBD1. Trimming removed 5 bases from V and 6 bases from J; junction bases left unmatched: 5. CDR1 and CDR2 from the germline V gene are SEHNR and FQNEAQ (reference sequence). There are 13 residues in the CDR3. The CDR3 loop is CASSRQGGDTQYF. The CDR3 nucleotides are TGTGCCAGCAGCCGACAGGGCGGGGATACGCAGTATTTT.

The chain combines TRBV6-5 with TRBJ2-3; D might be TRBD1 or TRBD2, each matching 5 bases. Trimming took 6 bases from V and 4 from J, leaving 20 bases between them. The CDR3 consists of 16 residues. Germline assignment: CDR1 MNHEY and CDR2 SVGAGI. The CDR3 DNA reads TGTGCCAGCAGCCTATCTGAGGGGTTTAGCGCAGATACGCAGTATTTT. Translated, it gives CASSLSEGFSADTQYF.

In its sample, this clonotype was seen a few times. The chain combines TRBV13 with TRBJ1-1; a weak D match, TRBD1 (5 bases). V was trimmed by 5 bases and J by 0 bases, leaving 25 bases between them. This CDR3 comprises 19 residues. Germline assignment: CDR1 PRHDT and CDR2 FYEKMQ (reference sequence). The CDR3 sequence is CASSPTGVGFLNMNTEAFF. The CDR3 DNA follows: TGTGCCAGCAGCCCAACGGGGGTTGGGTTCCTTAACATGAACACTGAAGCTTTCTTT.

This chain connects TRBV10-1 to TRBJ1-5; D is unresolved. Trimming took off 1 base at V and 5 bases at J, with 6 bases between the two ends. Germline V gene sequence: CDR1 WNHNN, CDR2 SYGVQD (reference sequence). This CDR3 has 13 residues. CDR3: CASSEFRHQPQHF. CDR3 sequence (DNA): TGCGCCAGCAGTGAGTTCAGGCATCAGCCCCAGCATTTT.

This clonotype was recorded a few times. This chain connects TRBV6-1 to TRBJ2-7, with D maybe TRBD1 (5 bases). Trimming pared 3 bases from V and 5 bases from J, leaving 14 bases between. CDR1 and CDR2 from the germline V gene are MNHNS and SASEGT. This CDR3 has 14 amino acids. Written as DNA, the CDR3 is TGTGCCAGCAGTGATAGGGGCTTAGGGGACGAGCAGTACTTC. Its protein is CASSDRGLGDEQYF.

This clonotype was seen a few times. This chain uses TRBV6-5 with TRBJ2-3, with a weak D call TRBD2 (5 bases). V lost 6 bases and J 6 bases, leaving 16 bases between the germline ends. Germline V gene data show CDR1 as MNHEY and CDR2 as SVGAGI. The CDR3 sequence is 14 residues long. The chain's CDR3 is CASSPPGFLDTQYF. In nucleotides, the CDR3 is TGTGCCAGCAGCCCCCCGGGGTTCCTTGATACGCAGTATTTT.

This chain links TRBV7-3 with TRBJ2-7; 7 nucleotides align to TRBD1. The J segment lost 3 bases and the V segment lost 4 bases, leaving 15 bases of the junction unmatched. CDR1 is SGHTA and CDR2 is FQGTGA in the germline V gene. The CDR3 is 17 residues long. The CDR3 is CASSSLGTAQAYYEQYF. CDR3 DNA: TGTGCCAGCAGCTCGTTAGGGACAGCCCAAGCTTACTACGAGCAGTACTTC. The entire variable domain, with the rest obtained from reference TRBV7-3 and TRBJ2-7, is as follows: GAGVSQTPSNKVTEKGKYVELRCDPISGHTALYWYRQSLGQGPEFLIYFQGTGAADDSGLPNDRFFAVRPEGSVSTLKIQRTERGDSAVYLCASSSLGTAQAYYEQYFGPGTRLTVT.

This clonotype was found a few times. V is TRBV7-9 and J is TRBJ2-1, with D maybe TRBD2 (6 bases). Looked up from germline, CDR1 is SEHNR and CDR2 is FQNEAQ (reference sequence). This CDR3 is built from 15 residues. V dropped 4 bases and J dropped 10 bases, with 20 bases sitting between them. In DNA, the CDR3 is TGTGCCAGCAGCTACTTACCCGGAGGGGCAGAGGAGCAGTTCTTC. Its protein is CASSYLPGGAEEQFF.

The rearrangement links TRBV6-1 to TRBJ2-1; possible D gene TRBD1, 8 bases. CDR1 is MNHNS, CDR2 SASEGT, per germline. The length of the CDR3 is 14 residues. V was shortened by 7 bases and J by 4 bases, with 14 bases between the two germline ends. This chain's CDR3 is CASTLQGGYNEQFF. In DNA form, the CDR3 reads TGTGCCAGCACATTACAGGGGGGGTACAATGAGCAGTTCTTC.

This chain connects TRBV20-1 to TRBJ1-1; 7 positions agree with TRBD1. The germline gives CDR1 DFQATT, CDR2 SNEGSKA (reference sequence). V gave up 2 bases and J gave up 6 bases; unmatched junction bases: 12. The CDR3 has 15 amino acids. The CDR3 here is CSARSRDRLRAEAFF. As DNA, the CDR3 is TGCAGTGCTAGATCGCGGGACAGACTGAGGGCTGAAGCTTTCTTT.

Details on this clonotype: At one boundary the junction diverges from the germline segment, which might be a read error. The chain carries TRBV2 and TRBJ1-2; 10 positions agree with TRBD1. The CDR3 runs 11 residues. Germline CDR1 reads SNHLY; CDR2 reads FYNNEI. CDR3 DNA: TGTGCCAGCGGTGATGGGACAGGGGACACCTTC. The encoded protein is CASGDGTGDTF. Complete variable domain (other parts from reference TRBV2 and TRBJ1-2): EPEVTQTPSHQVTQMGQEVILRCVPISNHLYFYWYRQILGQKVEFLVSFYNNEISEKSEIFDDQFSVERPDGSNFTLKIRSTKLEDSAMYFCASGDGTGDTFGSGTRLTVV.

This clonotype was counted only a few times. The V gene is TRBV27, the J gene TRBJ2-1; 7 nucleotides line up with TRBD1. Trimming at V came to 5 bases and at J to 0 bases, leaving 10 bases not matched to a gene. The CDR3 length is 17 residues. From germline, CDR1 is MNHEY and CDR2 SMNVEV (reference sequence). DNA of the CDR3: TGTGCCAGCAGTCCACCCCCACAGGGGAGCTCCTACAATGAGCAGTTCTTC. Translation: CASSPPPQGSSYNEQFF.

V usage is TRBV5-1 and J usage is TRBJ1-2; 7 nucleotides match TRBD1. V was clipped by 0 bases and J by 2 bases; unmatched bases: 7. This CDR3 region has 16 residues. CDR1 SGHRS and CDR2 YFSETQ come from the germline V gene. CDR3 sequence (DNA): TGCGCCAGCAGCTTGGAGGGGACAGATGTAAACTATGGCTACACCTTC. Translation gives CASSLEGTDVNYGYTF.

The chain uses TRBV19 and TRBJ2-3, with D maybe TRBD2 (6 bases). Between the trimmed V and J ends, which lost 3 bases and 2 bases, there was a span of 12 bases. There are 15 residues in the CDR3. CDR1 and CDR2 from the germline V gene are LNHDA and SQIVND (reference sequence). The CDR3 sequence: CASSILRDSTDTQYF. The CDR3 coding sequence is TGTGCCAGTAGTATCCTCCGGGACTCCACAGATACGCAGTATTTT.

The CDR3 spells CATLPRTTTNEKLFF. For the CDR3, the DNA is TGTGCCACCTTACCTCGGACCACAACTAATGAAAAACTGTTTTTT. The chain carries TRBV6-1 and TRBJ1-4, with no clear D. The CDR3 spans 15 residues. The V gene lost 10 bases and the J gene lost 0 bases, with 15 bases spanning the gap. CDR1 MNHNS and CDR2 SASEGT come from the germline V gene.

The gene calls are TRBV11-2 and TRBJ2-1; 9 bases agree with TRBD2. Germline V gene sequence: CDR1 SGHAT, CDR2 FQNNGV. The CDR3 covers 15 residues. Losses at the gene ends were 0 bases for V and 8 bases for J; bases not matched to a gene: 5. The CDR3 DNA sequence: TGTGCCAGCAGCTTAGATGCGGGGGGGATAGATGAGCAGTTCTTC. It translates to CASSLDAGGIDEQFF.

In regard to this clonotype: The junction does not match germline at one end; this may be a read error. The chain has TRBV7-9 and TRBJ1-2; D is unclear. This CDR3 has 8 residues. Germline assignment: CDR1 SEHNR and CDR2 FQNEAQ (reference sequence). CDR3 DNA sequence: TGTGCCAGCAGCCCTTATGCCTTC. Protein sequence: CASSPYAF. Using reference TRBV7-9 and TRBJ1-2 for the parts outside the CDR3, the full variable domain is DTGVSQNPRHKITKRGQNVTFRCDPISEHNRLYWYRQTLGQGPEFLTYFQNEAQLEKSRLLSDRFSAERPKGSFSTLEIQRTEQGDSAMYLCASSPYAFGSGTRLTVV.

This clonotype was found many times. The rearrangement joins TRBV7-6 to TRBJ1-1, with 7 nucleotides matching TRBD1. The CDR3 length is 15 residues. Germline V gene sequence: CDR1 SGHVS, CDR2 FNYEAQ. Germline trimming cut 1 base from V and 4 bases from J; bases unmatched to any gene: 6. The CDR3, as DNA: TGTGCCAGCAGCTTAGGGTCCAGGGGGGCCACTGAAGCTTTCTTT. The encoded protein is CASSLGSRGATEAFF.

The chain couples TRBV29-1 to TRBJ2-2, with D possibly matching TRBD1 (6 bases). The germline gives CDR1 SQVTM, CDR2 ANQGSEA. This CDR3 is 12 amino acids long. The V gene lost 7 bases and the J gene lost 6 bases, with 12 bases spanning the gap. CDR3 DNA: TGCAGCGCCGAAGCAGGGGCCGGGGAGCTGTTTTTT. Its translation: CSAEAGAGELFF.

This clonotype showed up just once. The chain has TRBV5-1 and TRBJ1-5; the D gene is possibly TRBD1 (5 bases). The CDR3 consists of 13 residues. Per germline, CDR1 SGHRS and CDR2 YFSETQ. V was shortened by 1 base and J by 6 bases, with 8 bases between the two germline ends. In DNA, the CDR3 is TGCGCCAGCAGCTTGAGAGGGGCTCAGCCCCAGCATTTT. This translates into CASSLRGAQPQHF.

This clonotype showed up just a few times. The chain's CDR3 is CASSIGQSAYEEQYF. Here the CDR3 DNA reads TGTGCCAGTAGTATCGGGCAGTCAGCCTACGAGGAGCAGTACTTC. The V and J genes are TRBV19 and TRBJ2-7; no definite D call. Trimming pared 3 bases from V and 7 bases from J, leaving 19 bases between. Germline V gene lookup returns CDR1 LNHDA and CDR2 SQIVND (reference sequence). This CDR3 spans 15 amino acids.